The 24 T cell receptor beta chains below were found in one sample sequenced in a study of monozygotic twins with inflammatory bowel disease. No DNA is given; TCRdb re-called the 5' RACE reads and lists each CDR3 protein once. Its clone listing holds approximately 390,000 distinct CDR3 sequences. Sequencing input: blood. The receptor set was obtained from a human donor with ulcerative colitis or Crohn's disease, or a healthy co-twin of an affected twin (not recorded which).

The rearrangement uses TRBV30 and TRBJ2-7; no DNA is available, so the TRBD2 call from TCRdb remains unchecked. Germline assignment: CDR1 GTSNPN and CDR2 SVGIG (reference sequence). The CDR3 spans 15 residues. The CDR3 protein is CAWGQTSGSLSEQYF.

The V gene is TRBV20-1, the J gene TRBJ2-1. Germline CDR1 and CDR2: DFQATT and SNEGSKA (reference sequence). This CDR3 has 12 residues. The CDR3 loop is CSARDLPDEQFF.

The CDR3 loop is CASSRGQGRTEAFF. V gene TRBV3-1 combines with J gene TRBJ1-1; no DNA is available, so the TRBD1 call from TCRdb remains unchecked. This CDR3 has 14 residues. Germline V gene data show CDR1 as LGHDT and CDR2 as YNNKEL (reference sequence).

J is TRBJ2-5 and V is TRBV10-2. The V gene's germline CDR1 is WSHSY and CDR2 SAAADI. CDR3 length: 13 residues. CDR3 sequence reads: CASSESTWETQYF.

The chain links TRBV20-1 to TRBJ2-7; the D call from TCRdb, TRBD1, cannot be confirmed without DNA. CDR3 length: 14 residues. CDR1 and CDR2 from the germline V gene are DFQATT and SNEGSKA (reference sequence). CDR3 in amino acids: CSVRTDGIKSEQYF.

The V call is TRBV4-3, the J call TRBJ1-3. The length of the CDR3 is 18 residues. Germline V gene lookup returns CDR1 LGHNA and CDR2 YSLEER. CDR3 protein: CASSQEPKGGYSGNTIYF.

CDR3 region: CATSREIGAPPTEQFF. This chain joins TRBV15 and TRBJ2-1; TCRdb selects TRBD1, and the lack of DNA leaves this call unchecked. The CDR3 totals 16 residues. Germline V gives CDR1 LNHNV, CDR2 YYDKDF (reference sequence).

V usage is TRBV25-1 and J usage is TRBJ2-3; the D call of TRBD1 rests on TCRdb alone, since no DNA is present to check it. The germline CDR1 and CDR2 sequences are MGHDK and SYGVNS. The CDR3 contains 15 residues. The CDR3 sequence is CASSESRRARDTQYF.

The J gene is TRBJ1-1, the V gene TRBV5-1. CDR1 and CDR2 from the germline V gene are SGHRS and YFSETQ. This CDR3 has 15 amino acids. The chain's CDR3 is CASSLDLSPLSEAFF. The whole variable domain, remainder taken from reference TRBV5-1 and TRBJ1-1, is KAGVTQTPRYLIKTRGQQVTLSCSPISGHRSVSWYQQTPGQGLQFLFEYFSETQRNKGNFPGRFSGRQFSNSRSEMNVSTLELGDSALYLCASSLDLSPLSEAFFGQGTRLTVV.

The gene calls are TRBV20-1 and TRBJ2-2; absent DNA, TCRdb's TRBD2 call cannot be checked. Germline CDR1 and CDR2: DFQATT and SNEGSKA (reference sequence). The CDR3 sequence is 17 residues long. The CDR3 here is CSARLAGTSGLSGELFF.

The V and J genes are TRBV20-1 and TRBJ1-1; the D call from TCRdb, TRBD1, cannot be confirmed without DNA. The CDR3 is 14 amino acids. Germline V gene sequence: CDR1 DFQATT, CDR2 SNEGSKA (reference sequence). The CDR3 spells CSASLTGGNTEAFF.

This chain uses TRBV7-2 with TRBJ1-2. This CDR3 comprises 16 residues. Per the germline V gene, CDR1 is SGHTA and CDR2 is FQGNSA. This chain's CDR3 is CASSLGRPRIGYGYTF. Drawing the rest from reference TRBV7-2 and TRBJ1-2, the complete variable domain is GAGVSQSPSNKVTEKGKDVELRCDPISGHTALYWYRQSLGQGLEFLIYFQGNSAPDKSGLPSDRFSAERTGGSVSTLTIQRTQQEDSAVYLCASSLGRPRIGYGYTFGSGTRLTVV.

The genes are TRBV4-3 and TRBJ1-4. The CDR3 is made up of 13 amino acids. The germline V gene encodes CDR1 LGHNA and CDR2 YSLEER. The CDR3: CASSQDRREKLFF.

The genes are TRBV7-2 and TRBJ1-3; TCRdb calls TRBD1, which cannot be checked without DNA. Germline V CDR1 and CDR2: SGHTA, FQGNSA. This CDR3 contains 17 residues. CDR3 in amino acids: CASSLVQGHSSGNTIYF.

This sequence joins TRBV27 and TRBJ2-7; the D call from TCRdb, TRBD1, cannot be confirmed without DNA. The CDR3 totals 16 residues. Looked up from germline, CDR1 is MNHEY and CDR2 is SMNVEV (reference sequence). The CDR3 loop reads CASSLSRTGTSREQYF.

This chain links TRBV30 with TRBJ2-7; the TCRdb D gene call, TRBD1, has no DNA to confirm it. The germline V gene has CDR1 GTSNPN and CDR2 SVGIG (reference sequence). The CDR3 runs 14 residues. CDR3 loop: CAWSTTGTAKGLYF.

This chain's CDR3 is CASSLSGTGLETQYF. V usage is TRBV12-3 or TRBV12-4 and J usage is TRBJ2-5; TCRdb names TRBD1, which stays unverified in the absence of DNA. The CDR3 covers 15 residues.

V is TRBV15 and J is TRBJ1-1. This CDR3 region has 14 residues. Germline V lookup: CDR1 LNHNV, CDR2 YYDKDF (reference sequence). CDR3 in amino acids: CATSSGTTNTEAFF.

This chain joins TRBV20-1 and TRBJ1-5; the TRBD1 assignment by TCRdb is unverifiable without DNA. Germline loops: CDR1 DFQATT, CDR2 SNEGSKA (reference sequence). The CDR3 consists of 14 residues. CDR3 sequence: CSASRGESNQPQHF.

CDR3 amino acids: CASSPDSNSYEQYF. J is TRBJ2-7 and V is TRBV3-1; TCRdb reports TRBD1, a call that lacks DNA to check it against. The CDR3 length is 14 residues. CDR1 and CDR2 from the germline V gene are LGHDT and YNNKEL (reference sequence).

V and J are TRBV2 and TRBJ2-1; the D call of TRBD1 rests on TCRdb alone, since no DNA is present to check it. Germline V lookup: CDR1 SNHLY, CDR2 FYNNEI. This CDR3 comprises 14 residues. The CDR3 sequence: CASRLDRVYNEQFF. Looking up the rest from reference TRBV2 and TRBJ2-1 gives the full variable domain: EPEVTQTPSHQVTQMGQEVILRCVPISNHLYFYWYRQILGQKVEFLVSFYNNEISEKSEIFDDQFSVERPDGSNFTLKIRSTKLEDSAMYFCASRLDRVYNEQFFGPGTRLTVL.

The chain combines TRBV5-1 with TRBJ2-4. Germline V gene data show CDR1 as SGHRS and CDR2 as YFSETQ. The CDR3 is 13 residues long. The CDR3 sequence: CASRESGKNIQYF.

J is TRBJ2-4 and V is TRBV5-1; TCRdb's assignment of TRBD1 cannot be checked, as there is no DNA. CDR3 length equals 16 residues. CDR1 is SGHRS and CDR2 is YFSETQ in the germline V gene. CDR3 protein: CASSLVGGSAKNIQYF. Looking up the rest from reference TRBV5-1 and TRBJ2-4 gives the full variable domain: KAGVTQTPRYLIKTRGQQVTLSCSPISGHRSVSWYQQTPGQGLQFLFEYFSETQRNKGNFPGRFSGRQFSNSRSEMNVSTLELGDSALYLCASSLVGGSAKNIQYFGAGTRLSVL.

The gene calls are TRBV27 and TRBJ2-2; TCRdb's assignment of TRBD1 cannot be checked, as there is no DNA. Germline V CDR1 and CDR2: MNHEY, SMNVEV (reference sequence). There are 16 residues in the CDR3. The CDR3: CASSLFGQENTGELFF.